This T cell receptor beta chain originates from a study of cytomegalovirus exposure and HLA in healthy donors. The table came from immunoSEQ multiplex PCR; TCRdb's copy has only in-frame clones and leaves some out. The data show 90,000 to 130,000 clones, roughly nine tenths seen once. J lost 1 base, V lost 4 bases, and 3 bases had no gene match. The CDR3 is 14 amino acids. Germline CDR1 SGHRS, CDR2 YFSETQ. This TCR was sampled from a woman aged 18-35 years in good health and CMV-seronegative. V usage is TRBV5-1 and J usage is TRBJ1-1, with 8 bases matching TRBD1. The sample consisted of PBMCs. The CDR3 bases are TGCGCCAGCAGCCCTGGACAGGGGAACACTGAAGCTTTCTTT. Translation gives CASSPGQGNTEAFF.